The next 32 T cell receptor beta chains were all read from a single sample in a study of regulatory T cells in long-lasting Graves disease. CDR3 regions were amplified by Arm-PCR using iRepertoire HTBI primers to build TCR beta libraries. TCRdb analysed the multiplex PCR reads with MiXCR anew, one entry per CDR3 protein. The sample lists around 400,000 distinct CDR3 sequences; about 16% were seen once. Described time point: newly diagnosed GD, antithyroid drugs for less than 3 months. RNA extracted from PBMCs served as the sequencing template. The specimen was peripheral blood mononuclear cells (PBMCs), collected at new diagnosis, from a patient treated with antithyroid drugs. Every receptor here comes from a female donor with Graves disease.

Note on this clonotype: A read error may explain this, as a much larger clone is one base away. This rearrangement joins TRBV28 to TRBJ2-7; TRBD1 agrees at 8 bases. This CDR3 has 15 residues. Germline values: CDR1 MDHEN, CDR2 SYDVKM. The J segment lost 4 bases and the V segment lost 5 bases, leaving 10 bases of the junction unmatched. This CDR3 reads CASSDWRGQAYEQYF. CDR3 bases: TGTGCCAGCAGTGATTGGCGGGGACAGGCTTACGAGCAGTACTTC.

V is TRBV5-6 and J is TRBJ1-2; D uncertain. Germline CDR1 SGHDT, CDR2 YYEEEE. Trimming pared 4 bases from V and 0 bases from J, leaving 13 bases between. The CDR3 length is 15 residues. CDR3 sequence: CASSSRLFANYGYTF. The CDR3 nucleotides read TGTGCCAGCAGCAGCCGGTTATTTGCTAACTATGGCTACACCTTC.

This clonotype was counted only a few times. CDR3 amino acids: CASSPPLNEQFF. The DNA of the CDR3 is TGTGCCAGCAGTCCCCCTCTCAATGAGCAGTTCTTC. The chain employs TRBV28 and TRBJ2-1; no firm D call. The CDR3 runs to 12 residues. Looked up from germline, CDR1 is MDHEN and CDR2 is SYDVKM. V was pared by 5 bases and J by 6 bases, with 8 bases between.

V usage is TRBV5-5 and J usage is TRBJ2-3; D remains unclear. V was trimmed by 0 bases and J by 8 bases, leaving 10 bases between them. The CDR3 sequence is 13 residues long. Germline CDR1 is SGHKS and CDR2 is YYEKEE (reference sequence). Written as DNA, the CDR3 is TGTGCCAGCAGCTTGGCCGTGGGTGGTACGCAGTATTTT. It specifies CASSLAVGGTQYF. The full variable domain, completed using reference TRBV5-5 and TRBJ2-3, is DAGVTQSPTHLIKTRGQQVTLRCSPISGHKSVSWYQQVLGQGPQFIFQYYEKEERGRGNFPDRFSARQFPNYSSELNVNALLLGDSALYLCASSLAVGGTQYFGPGTRLTVL.

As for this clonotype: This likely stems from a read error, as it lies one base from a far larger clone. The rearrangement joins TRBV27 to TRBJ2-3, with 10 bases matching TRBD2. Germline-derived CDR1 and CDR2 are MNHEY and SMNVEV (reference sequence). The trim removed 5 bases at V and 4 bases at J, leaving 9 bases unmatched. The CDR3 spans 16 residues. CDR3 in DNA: TGTGCCAGCAGTAAGATAGCGGGAGGTGGCGCAGATACGCAGTATTTT. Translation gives CASSKIAGGGADTQYF.

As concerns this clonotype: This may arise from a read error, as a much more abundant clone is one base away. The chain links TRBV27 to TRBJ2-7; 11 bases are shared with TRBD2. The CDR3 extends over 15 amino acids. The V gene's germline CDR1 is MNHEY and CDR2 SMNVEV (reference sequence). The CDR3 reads CTSTLGTSGSGEQYF. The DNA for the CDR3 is TGTACCAGCACCCTCGGGACTAGCGGCTCGGGAGAGCAGTACTTC.

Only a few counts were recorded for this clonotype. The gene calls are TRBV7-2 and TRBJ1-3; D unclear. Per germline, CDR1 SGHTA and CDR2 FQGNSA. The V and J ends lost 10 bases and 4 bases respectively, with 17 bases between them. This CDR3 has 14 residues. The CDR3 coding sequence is TGTGCCACCCAGACACTTCAGAGGGGAAACACCATATATTTT. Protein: CATQTLQRGNTIYF.

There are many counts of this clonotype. The chain's CDR3 is CASSQDRRAGNTDTQYF. The CDR3 nucleotides are TGTGCCAGCAGCCAAGATCGTCGGGCAGGGAACACAGATACGCAGTATTTT. This chain uses TRBV3-1 with TRBJ2-3, with D tentatively TRBD1 (5 bases). The germline CDR1 and CDR2 sequences are LGHDT and YNNKEL (reference sequence). The CDR3 runs 17 residues. V dropped 0 bases and J dropped 2 bases, with 15 bases sitting between them.

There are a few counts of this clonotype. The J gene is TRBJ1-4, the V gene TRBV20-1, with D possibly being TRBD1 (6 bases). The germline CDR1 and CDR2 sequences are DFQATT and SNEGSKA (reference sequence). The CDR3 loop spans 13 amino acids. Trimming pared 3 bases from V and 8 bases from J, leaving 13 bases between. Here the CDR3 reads CSASLQGGEKLFF. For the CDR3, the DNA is TGCAGTGCTAGTTTACAGGGAGGCGAAAAACTGTTTTTT.

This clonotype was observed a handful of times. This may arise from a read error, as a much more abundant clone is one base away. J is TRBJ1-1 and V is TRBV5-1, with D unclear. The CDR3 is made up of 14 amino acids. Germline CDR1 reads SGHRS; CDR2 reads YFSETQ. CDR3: CASSPRQSRSEASF. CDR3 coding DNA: TGCGCCAGCAGCCCCCGCCAGAGTAGGAGTGAAGCTTCCTTT.

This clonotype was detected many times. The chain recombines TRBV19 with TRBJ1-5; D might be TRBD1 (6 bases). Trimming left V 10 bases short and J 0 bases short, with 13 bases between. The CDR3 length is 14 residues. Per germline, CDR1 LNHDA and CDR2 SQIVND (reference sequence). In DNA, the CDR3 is TGTGCCACCCGGCGGGGACATAGCAATCAGCCCCAGCATTTT. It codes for CATRRGHSNQPQHF.

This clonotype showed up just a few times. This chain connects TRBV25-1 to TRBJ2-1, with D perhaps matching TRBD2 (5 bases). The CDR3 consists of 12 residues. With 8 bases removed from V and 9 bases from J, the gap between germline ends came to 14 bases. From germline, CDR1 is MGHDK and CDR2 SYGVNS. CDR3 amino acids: CASRGFASEQFF. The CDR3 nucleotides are TGTGCCAGCCGGGGATTTGCTAGTGAGCAGTTCTTC.

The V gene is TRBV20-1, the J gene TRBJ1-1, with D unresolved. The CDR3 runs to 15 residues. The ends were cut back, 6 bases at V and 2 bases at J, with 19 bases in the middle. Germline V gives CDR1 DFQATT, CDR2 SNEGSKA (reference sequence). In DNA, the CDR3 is TGCAGTGCCCCGGTTCGAGGCAGCACTAACACTGAAGCTTTCTTT. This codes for CSAPVRGSTNTEAFF.

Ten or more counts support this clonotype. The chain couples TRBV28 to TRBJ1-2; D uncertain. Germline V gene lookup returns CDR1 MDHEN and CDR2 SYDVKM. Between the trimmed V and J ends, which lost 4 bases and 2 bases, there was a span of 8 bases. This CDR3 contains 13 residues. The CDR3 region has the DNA TGTGCCAGCAGTTCCTCCGGAAACTATGGCTACACCTTC. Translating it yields CASSSSGNYGYTF.

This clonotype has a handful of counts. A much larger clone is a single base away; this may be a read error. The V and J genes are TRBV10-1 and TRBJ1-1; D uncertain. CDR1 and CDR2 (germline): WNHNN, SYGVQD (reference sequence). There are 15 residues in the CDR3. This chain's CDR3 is CASSKESVGNTKAFF. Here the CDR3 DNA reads TGCGCCAGCAGTAAGGAGTCCGTTGGGAACACTAAAGCTTTCTTT.

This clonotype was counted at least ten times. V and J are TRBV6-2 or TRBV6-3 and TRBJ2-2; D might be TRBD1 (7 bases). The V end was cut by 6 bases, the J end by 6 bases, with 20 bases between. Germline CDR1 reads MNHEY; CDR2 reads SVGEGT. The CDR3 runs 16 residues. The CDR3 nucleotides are TGTGCCAGCAGCCATGGACAGGCACTAGCACCCGGGGAGCTGTTTTTT. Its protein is CASSHGQALAPGELFF.

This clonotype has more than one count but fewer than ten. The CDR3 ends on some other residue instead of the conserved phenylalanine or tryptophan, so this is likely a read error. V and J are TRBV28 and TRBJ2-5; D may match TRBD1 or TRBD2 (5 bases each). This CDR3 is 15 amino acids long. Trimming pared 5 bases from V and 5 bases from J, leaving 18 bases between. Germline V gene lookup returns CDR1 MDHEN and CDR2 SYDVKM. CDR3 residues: CASSGLMAGAETQYL. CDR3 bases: TGTGCCAGCAGTGGACTTATGGCCGGGGCGGAGACCCAGTACCTC.

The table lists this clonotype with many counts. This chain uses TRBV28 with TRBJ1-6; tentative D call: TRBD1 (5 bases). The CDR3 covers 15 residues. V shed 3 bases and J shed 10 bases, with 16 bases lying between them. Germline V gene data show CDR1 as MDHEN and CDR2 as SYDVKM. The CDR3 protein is CASSLGEWVTSPLHF. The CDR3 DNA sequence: TGTGCCAGCAGTTTGGGGGAGTGGGTTACGTCACCCCTCCACTTT.

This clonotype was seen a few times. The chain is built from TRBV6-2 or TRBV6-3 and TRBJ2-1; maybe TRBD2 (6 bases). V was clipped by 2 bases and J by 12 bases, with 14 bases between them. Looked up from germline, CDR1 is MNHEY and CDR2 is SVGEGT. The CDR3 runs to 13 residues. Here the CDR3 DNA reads TGTGCCAGCAGTTACAGCGGGCGGAGTCGGCAGTTCTTC. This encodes CASSYSGRSRQFF.

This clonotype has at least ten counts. The CDR3 DNA follows: TGTGCCAGCAGAACAAGGACTAGCGGGAGTGGCAATGAGCAGTTCTTC. Protein sequence: CASRTRTSGSGNEQFF. The J gene is TRBJ2-1, the V gene TRBV28; 13 bases map to TRBD2. Trimming removed 6 bases from V and 6 bases from J; junction bases left unmatched: 8. The CDR3 consists of 16 residues. CDR1 MDHEN and CDR2 SYDVKM come from the germline V gene.

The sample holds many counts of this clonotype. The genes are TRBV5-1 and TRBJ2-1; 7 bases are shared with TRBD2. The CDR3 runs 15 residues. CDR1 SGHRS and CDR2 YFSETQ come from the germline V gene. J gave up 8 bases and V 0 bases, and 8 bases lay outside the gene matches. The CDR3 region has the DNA TGCGCCAGCAGCTTGGTGGGCGGGAGTAGCGATGAGCAGTTCTTC. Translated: CASSLVGGSSDEQFF.

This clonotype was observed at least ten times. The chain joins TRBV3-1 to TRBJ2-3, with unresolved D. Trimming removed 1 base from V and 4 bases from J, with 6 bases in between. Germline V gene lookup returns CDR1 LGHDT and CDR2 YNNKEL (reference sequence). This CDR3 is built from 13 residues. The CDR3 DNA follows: TGTGCCAGCAGCCAAGGAAGTGCAGATACGCAGTATTTT. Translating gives CASSQGSADTQYF.

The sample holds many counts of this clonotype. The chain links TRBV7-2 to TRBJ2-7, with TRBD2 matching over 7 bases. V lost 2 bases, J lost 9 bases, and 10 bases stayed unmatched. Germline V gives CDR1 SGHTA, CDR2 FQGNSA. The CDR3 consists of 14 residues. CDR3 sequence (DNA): TGTGCCAGCAGCTTAAATCGGGAGGCCGTCTGGCAGTACTTC. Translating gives CASSLNREAVWQYF.

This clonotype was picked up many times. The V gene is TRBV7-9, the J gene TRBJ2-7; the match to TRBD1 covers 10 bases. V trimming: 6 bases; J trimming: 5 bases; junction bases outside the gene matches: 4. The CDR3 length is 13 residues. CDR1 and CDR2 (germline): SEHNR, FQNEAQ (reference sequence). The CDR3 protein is CASSSDRGHEQYF. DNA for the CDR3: TGTGCCAGCAGTTCCGACAGGGGGCACGAGCAGTACTTC.

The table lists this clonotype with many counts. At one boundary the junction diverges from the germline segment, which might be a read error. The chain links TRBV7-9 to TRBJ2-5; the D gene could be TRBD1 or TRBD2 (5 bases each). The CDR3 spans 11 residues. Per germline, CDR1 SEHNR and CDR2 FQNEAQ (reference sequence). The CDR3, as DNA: TGTGCCAGCAGCGTAGGGGACCCCTTGGACTTC. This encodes CASSVGDPLDF.

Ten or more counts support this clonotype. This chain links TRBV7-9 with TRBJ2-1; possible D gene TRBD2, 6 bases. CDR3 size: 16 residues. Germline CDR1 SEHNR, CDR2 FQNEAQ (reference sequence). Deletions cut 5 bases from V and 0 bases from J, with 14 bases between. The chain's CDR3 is CASSPVGGASYNEQFF. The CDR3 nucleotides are TGTGCCAGCAGCCCCGTGGGGGGAGCCTCCTACAATGAGCAGTTCTTC.

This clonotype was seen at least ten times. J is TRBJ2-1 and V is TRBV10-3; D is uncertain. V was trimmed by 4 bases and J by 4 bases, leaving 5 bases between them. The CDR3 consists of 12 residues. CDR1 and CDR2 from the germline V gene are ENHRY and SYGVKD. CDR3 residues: CAISGEYNEQFF. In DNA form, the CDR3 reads TGTGCCATCAGTGGGGAATACAATGAGCAGTTCTTC.

The DNA of the CDR3 is TGTGCCATCAGTGACAGGGAGCGGAACACTGAAGCTTTCTTT. Translating it yields CAISDRERNTEAFF. The V and J genes are TRBV10-3 and TRBJ1-1, with D tentatively TRBD1 (5 bases). Germline V lookup: CDR1 ENHRY, CDR2 SYGVKD. Trimming removed 3 bases from V and 1 base from J, with 9 bases in between. The CDR3 has 14 residues.

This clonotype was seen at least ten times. DNA for the CDR3: TGTGCCAGCAGTTTAACAGGTGCAGATACGCAGTATTTT. Its protein product is CASSLTGADTQYF. The chain couples TRBV27 to TRBJ2-3, with D perhaps matching TRBD1 (5 bases). The V end lost 2 bases, the J end lost 4 bases, and 7 bases lay between the germline ends. The germline gives CDR1 MNHEY, CDR2 SMNVEV (reference sequence). The length of the CDR3 is 13 residues.

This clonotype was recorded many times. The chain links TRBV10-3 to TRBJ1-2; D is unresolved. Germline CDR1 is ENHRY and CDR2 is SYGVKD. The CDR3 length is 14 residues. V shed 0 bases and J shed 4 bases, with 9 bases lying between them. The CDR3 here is CAISESGVSYGYTF. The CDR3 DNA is TGTGCCATCAGTGAGTCTGGAGTGTCCTATGGCTACACCTTC.

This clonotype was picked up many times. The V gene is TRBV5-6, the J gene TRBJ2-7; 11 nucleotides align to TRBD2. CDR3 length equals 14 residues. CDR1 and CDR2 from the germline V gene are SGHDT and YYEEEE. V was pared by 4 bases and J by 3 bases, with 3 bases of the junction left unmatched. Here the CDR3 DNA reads TGTGCCAGCAGCACGGGACTAGCGGTCTACGAGCAGTACTTC. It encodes CASSTGLAVYEQYF.

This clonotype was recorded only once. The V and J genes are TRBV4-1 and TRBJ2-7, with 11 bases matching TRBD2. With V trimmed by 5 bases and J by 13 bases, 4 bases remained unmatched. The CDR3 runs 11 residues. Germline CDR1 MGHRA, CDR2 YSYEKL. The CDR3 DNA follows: TGCGCCAGCAGCTCTAGCGGGAGGTATTACTTC. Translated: CASSSSGRYYF.